This TCR beta chain appears in the sequencing data of a study of T cells in Graves' hyperthyroidism and ophthalmopathy. This CDR3 is built from 18 residues. The germline CDR1 and CDR2 sequences are SGDLS and YYNGEE. The V gene end was trimmed by 4 bases and the J gene end by 5 bases; junction bases not matched to a gene: 17. There were TCR beta CDR3 regions amplified from RNA transcripts. With the HTBI primer set, the TCR CDR3 went through a first round of RT-PCR. Each CDR3 protein is one row after TCRdb ran MiXCR on the multiplex PCR reads. In the table there are nearly 600,000 distinct CDR3 sequences, approximately 14% of which are singletons.

V is TRBV9 and J is TRBJ2-5, with TRBD2 matching over 10 bases. The sequencing input was blood. The clonotype originates from a young woman with Graves' hyperthyroidism that later progressed to Graves' ophthalmopathy. CDR3 sequence (DNA): TGTGCCAGCAGCTCACCGGGGAGCGGGAGGGCCCTCCACGAGACCCAGTACTTC. This translates into CASSSPGSGRALHETQYF. Combining the CDR3 with reference TRBV9 and TRBJ2-5 gives the whole variable domain DSGVTQTPKHLITATGQRVTLRCSPRSGDLSVYWYQQSLDQGLQFLIQYYNGEERAKGNILERFSAQQFPDLHSELNLSSLELGDSALYFCASSSPGSGRALHETQYFGPGTRLLVL.